The T cell receptor beta chain under discussion was sequenced for a study of cytomegalovirus exposure and HLA in healthy donors. Study-wide points: The study designated fewer than 200 TCR beta chains cytomegalovirus-associated. Subsequent analysis showed first-cohort TCR clusters tending to co-occur in more than 95 validation repertoires.

Profiling relied on immunoSEQ multiplex PCR, and the TCRdb table lists in-frame clones only, not all of them. Of roughly 150,000 clones detected, 94% appear once; the ten largest clones hold about 1.7%. Germline-derived CDR1 and CDR2 are MDHEN and SYDVKM. This CDR3 contains 14 residues. Trimming removed 5 bases from V and 7 bases from J; junction bases left unmatched: 4. A note on this clone: Antigen unknown.

Material for sequencing was PBMCs. V is TRBV28 and J is TRBJ2-7; 14 positions agree with TRBD2. This TCR derives from a man between 18 and 35 years old in good health and CMV-seropositive. In nucleotides, the CDR3 is TGTGCCAGCAGTGGGGGACTAGCGGGAGAGGAGCAGTACTTC. It yields the protein CASSGGLAGEEQYF.